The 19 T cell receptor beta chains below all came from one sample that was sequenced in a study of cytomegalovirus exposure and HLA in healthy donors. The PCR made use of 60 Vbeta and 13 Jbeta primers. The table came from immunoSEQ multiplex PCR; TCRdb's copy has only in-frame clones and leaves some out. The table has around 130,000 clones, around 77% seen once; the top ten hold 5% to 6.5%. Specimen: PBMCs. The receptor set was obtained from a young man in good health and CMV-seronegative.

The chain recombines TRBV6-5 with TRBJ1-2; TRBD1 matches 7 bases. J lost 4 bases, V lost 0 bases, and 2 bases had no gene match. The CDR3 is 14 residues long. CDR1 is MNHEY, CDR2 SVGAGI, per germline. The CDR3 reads CASSYSNRGYGYTF. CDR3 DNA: TGTGCCAGCAGTTACTCGAACAGGGGCTATGGCTACACCTTC.

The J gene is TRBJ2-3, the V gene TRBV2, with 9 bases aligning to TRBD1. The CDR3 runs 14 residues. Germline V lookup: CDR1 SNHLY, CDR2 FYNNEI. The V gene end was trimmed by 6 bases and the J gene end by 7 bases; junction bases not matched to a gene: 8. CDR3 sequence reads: CASSWTGARYTQYF. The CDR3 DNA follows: TGTGCCAGCAGCTGGACAGGGGCCCGCTATACGCAGTATTTT.

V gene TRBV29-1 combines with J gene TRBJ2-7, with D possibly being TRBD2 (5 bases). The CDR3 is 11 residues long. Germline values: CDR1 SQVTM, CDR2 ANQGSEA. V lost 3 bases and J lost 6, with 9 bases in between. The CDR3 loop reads CSVEVRGEQYF. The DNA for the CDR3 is TGCAGCGTTGAGGTCCGGGGCGAGCAGTACTTC.

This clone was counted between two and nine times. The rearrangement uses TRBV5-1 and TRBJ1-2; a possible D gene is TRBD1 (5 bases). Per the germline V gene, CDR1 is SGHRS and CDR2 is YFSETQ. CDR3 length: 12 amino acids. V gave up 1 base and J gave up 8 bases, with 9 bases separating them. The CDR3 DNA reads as TGCGCCAGCAGCTTGCGGGGGGACGGCTACACCTTC. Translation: CASSLRGDGYTF.

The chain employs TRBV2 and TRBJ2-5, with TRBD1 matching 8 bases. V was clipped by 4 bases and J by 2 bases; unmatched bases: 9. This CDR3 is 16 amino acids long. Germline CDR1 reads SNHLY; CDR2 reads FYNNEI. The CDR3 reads CASSAPTDRGQETQYF. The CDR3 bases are TGTGCCAGCAGTGCTCCAACCGACAGGGGACAAGAGACCCAGTACTTC. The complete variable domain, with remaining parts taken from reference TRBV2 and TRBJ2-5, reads EPEVTQTPSHQVTQMGQEVILRCVPISNHLYFYWYRQILGQKVEFLVSFYNNEISEKSEIFDDQFSVERPDGSNFTLKIRSTKLEDSAMYFCASSAPTDRGQETQYFGPGTRLLVL.

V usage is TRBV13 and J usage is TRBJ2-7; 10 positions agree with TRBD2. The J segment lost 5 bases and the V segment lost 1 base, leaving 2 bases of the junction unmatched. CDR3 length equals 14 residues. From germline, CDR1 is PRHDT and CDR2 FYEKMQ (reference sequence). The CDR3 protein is CASSLASGGDEQYF. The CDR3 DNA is TGTGCCAGCAGCTTAGCAAGCGGGGGGGACGAGCAGTACTTC.

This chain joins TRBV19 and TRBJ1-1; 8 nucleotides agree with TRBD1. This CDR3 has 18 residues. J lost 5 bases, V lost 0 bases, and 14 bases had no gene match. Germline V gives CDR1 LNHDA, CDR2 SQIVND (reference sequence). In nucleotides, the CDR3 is TGTGCCAGTAGTATAGATCTTTTCGGCAGGGGGCTAAAGACTGAAGCTTTCTTT. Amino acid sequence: CASSIDLFGRGLKTEAFF.

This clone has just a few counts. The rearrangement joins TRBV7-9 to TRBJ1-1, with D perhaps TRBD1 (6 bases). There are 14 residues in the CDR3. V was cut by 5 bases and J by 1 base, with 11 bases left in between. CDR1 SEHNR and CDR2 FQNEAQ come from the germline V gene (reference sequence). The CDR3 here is CASSPQGQNTEAFF. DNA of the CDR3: TGTGCCAGCAGCCCCCAGGGACAGAACACTGAAGCTTTCTTT.

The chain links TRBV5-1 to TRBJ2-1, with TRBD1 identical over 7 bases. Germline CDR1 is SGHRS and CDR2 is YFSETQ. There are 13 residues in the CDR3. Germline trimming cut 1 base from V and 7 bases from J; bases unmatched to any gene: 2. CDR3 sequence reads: CASSLTGENEQFF. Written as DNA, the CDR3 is TGCGCCAGCAGCTTGACAGGGGAGAATGAGCAGTTCTTC.

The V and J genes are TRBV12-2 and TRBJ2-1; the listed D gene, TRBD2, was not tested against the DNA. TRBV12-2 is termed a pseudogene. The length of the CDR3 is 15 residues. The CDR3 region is CASRSLAELYNEQFF. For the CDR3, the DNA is TGTGCAAGTCGCTCTCTAGCGGAGCTCTACAATGAGCAGTTCTTC.

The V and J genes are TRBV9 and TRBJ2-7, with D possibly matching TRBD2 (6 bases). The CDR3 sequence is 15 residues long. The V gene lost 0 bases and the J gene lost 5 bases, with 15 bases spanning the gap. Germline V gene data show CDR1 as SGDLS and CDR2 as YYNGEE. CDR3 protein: CASSVGGAGRHEQYF. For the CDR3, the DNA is TGTGCCAGCAGCGTAGGAGGGGCGGGGCGGCACGAGCAGTACTTC.

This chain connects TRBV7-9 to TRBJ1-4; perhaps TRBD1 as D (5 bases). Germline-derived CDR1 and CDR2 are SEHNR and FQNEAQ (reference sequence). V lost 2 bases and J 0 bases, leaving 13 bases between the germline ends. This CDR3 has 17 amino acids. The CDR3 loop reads CASSLNFRDATNEKLFF. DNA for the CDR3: TGTGCCAGCAGCTTAAATTTCAGGGATGCAACTAATGAAAAACTGTTTTTT. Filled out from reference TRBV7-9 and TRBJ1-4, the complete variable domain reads DTGVSQNPRHKITKRGQNVTFRCDPISEHNRLYWYRQTLGQGPEFLTYFQNEAQLEKSRLLSDRFSAERPKGSFSTLEIQRTEQGDSAMYLCASSLNFRDATNEKLFFGSGTQLSVL.

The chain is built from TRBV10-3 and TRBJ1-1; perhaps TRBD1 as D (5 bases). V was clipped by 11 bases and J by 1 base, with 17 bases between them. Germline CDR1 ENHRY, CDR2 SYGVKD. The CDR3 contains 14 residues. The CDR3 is CASRGGPTNTEAFF. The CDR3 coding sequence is TGTGCCTCCCGCGGGGGTCCCACGAACACTGAAGCTTTCTTT.

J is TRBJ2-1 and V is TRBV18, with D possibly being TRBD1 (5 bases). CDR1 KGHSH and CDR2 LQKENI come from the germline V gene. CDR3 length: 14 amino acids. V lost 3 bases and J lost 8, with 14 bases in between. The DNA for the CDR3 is TGTGCCAGCTCACCTTATCAAGGGGATGATGAGCAGTTCTTC. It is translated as CASSPYQGDDEQFF.

CDR3 coding DNA: TGTGCCAGCAGGGGACAGGGGGCAGAAAAAGAGACCCAGTACTTC. Translated: CASRGQGAEKETQYF. The chain joins TRBV2 to TRBJ2-5, with 12 positions matching TRBD1. CDR1 and CDR2 from the germline V gene are SNHLY and FYNNEI. This CDR3 has 15 residues. Losses at the gene ends were 6 bases for V and 3 bases for J; bases not matched to a gene: 5.

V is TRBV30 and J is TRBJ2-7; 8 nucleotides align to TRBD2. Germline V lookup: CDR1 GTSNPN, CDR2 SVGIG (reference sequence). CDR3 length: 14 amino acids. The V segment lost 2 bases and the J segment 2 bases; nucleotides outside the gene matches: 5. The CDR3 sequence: CAWSFGGRPYEQYF. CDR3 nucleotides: TGTGCCTGGAGTTTTGGCGGGAGGCCCTACGAGCAGTACTTC.

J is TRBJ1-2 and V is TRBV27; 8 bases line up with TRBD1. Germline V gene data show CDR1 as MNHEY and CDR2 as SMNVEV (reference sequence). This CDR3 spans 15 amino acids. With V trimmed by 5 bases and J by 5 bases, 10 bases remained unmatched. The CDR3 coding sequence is TGTGCCAGCAGTCCACGACAGGGGCTTATGTATGGCTACACCTTC. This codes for CASSPRQGLMYGYTF.

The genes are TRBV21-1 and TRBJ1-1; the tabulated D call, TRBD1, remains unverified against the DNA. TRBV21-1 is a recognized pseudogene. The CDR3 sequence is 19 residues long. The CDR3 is CASSKEWTGKREMNTEAFF. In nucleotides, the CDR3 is TGTGCCAGCAGCAAAGAGTGGACAGGGAAGAGGGAAATGAACACTGAAGCTTTCTTT.

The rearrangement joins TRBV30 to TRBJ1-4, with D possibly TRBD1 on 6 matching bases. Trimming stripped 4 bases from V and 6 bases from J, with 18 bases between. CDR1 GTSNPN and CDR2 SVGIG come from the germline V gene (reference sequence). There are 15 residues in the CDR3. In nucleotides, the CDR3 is TGTGCCTGGAATACAGGGCGTCGCTTTGATGAAAAACTGTTTTTT. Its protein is CAWNTGRRFDEKLFF.